A selection of T cell receptor beta chains follows, all from one sample in a study of neurological immune-mediated disorders. One entry per CDR3 protein results from TCRdb running MiXCR on the 5' RACE reads. This table has about 36,000 distinct CDR3 sequences, more than 9.5% appearing once. Sample: PBMCs. The receptors originated from a man aged 55 to 70 with HTLV-1-associated myelopathy (HAM/TSP). Both conserved end residues are part of each CDR3. Fields, in order: clone size, J gene, V gene, D gene, CDR3 DNA, CDR3 protein. D genes are given only for firm matches. Only part of the rows carry a size: once, few, many, or a class if the clone is expanded.

size: -
J: TRBJ2-1
V: TRBV13
D: -
DNA: TGTGCCAGCAGCTTCAGACAAGGGTCTAATGAGCAGTTCTTC
CDR3: CASSFRQGSNEQFF

size: many
J: TRBJ1-6
V: TRBV12-3/TRBV12-4
D: TRBD1
DNA: TGTGCCAGCAGGGGGACAGGGGATAATTCACCCCTCCACTTT
CDR3: CASRGTGDNSPLHF

size: many
J: TRBJ2-6
V: TRBV5-1
D: TRBD1
DNA: TGCGCCAGCAGCCCGGGACAGACCTCTGGGGCCAACGTCCTGACTTTC
CDR3: CASSPGQTSGANVLTF

size: -
J: TRBJ1-2
V: TRBV29-1
D: -
DNA: TGCTTACGACAGAGCCAGATAGGGGATGGCTACACCTTC
CDR3: CLRQSQIGDGYTF

size: many
J: TRBJ2-7
V: TRBV5-1
D: -
DNA: TGCGCCAGCAGCTTAGGGGCAAGGTCCCACGAGCAGTACTTC
CDR3: CASSLGARSHEQYF

size: many
J: TRBJ1-1
V: TRBV20-1
D: -
DNA: TGCAGTGCTCAAGCCATTACTCTTGAAGCTTTCTTT
CDR3: CSAQAITLEAFF

size: few
J: TRBJ1-1
V: TRBV18
D: TRBD1
DNA: TGTGCCAGCTCTCGAGGACAGGGAGGCACTGAAGCTTTCTTT
CDR3: CASSRGQGGTEAFF

size: many
J: TRBJ1-2
V: TRBV28
D: TRBD1
DNA: TGTGCCAGCATCCACACAGGGGGGATCTATGGCTACACCTTC
CDR3: CASIHTGGIYGYTF

size: many
J: TRBJ1-1
V: TRBV4-1
D: TRBD1
DNA: TGCGCCAGCAGCCCTACAGGGATGGGAACAGGGGGACTCATGAACACTGAAGCTTTCTTT
CDR3: CASSPTGMGTGGLMNTEAFF

size: -
J: TRBJ2-1
V: TRBV6-2/TRBV6-3
D: -
DNA: TGTGCCAGCAGTACTCTTAAGGGTGAGCAGTTCTTC
CDR3: CASSTLKGEQFF

size: many
J: TRBJ2-3
V: TRBV20-1
D: TRBD2
DNA: TGCAGTGCGACCGGGACTAGCGGGAGAAACACAGATACGCAGTATTTT
CDR3: CSATGTSGRNTDTQYF

size: many
J: TRBJ2-3
V: TRBV5-1
D: -
DNA: TGCGCCAGCAGCTTGGAGGTGATCAGCGGATTCGATACGCAGTATTTT
CDR3: CASSLEVISGFDTQYF

size: many
J: TRBJ2-7
V: TRBV29-1
D: -
DNA: TGCAGCGTTGGGGCAGGGCCCCTCTACGAGCAGTACTTC
CDR3: CSVGAGPLYEQYF

size: many
J: TRBJ1-1
V: TRBV6-6
D: TRBD1
DNA: TGTGCCAGCATCGCGGGATCGGGACAGGGGGCCGCTGAAGCTTTCTTT
CDR3: CASIAGSGQGAAEAFF

size: many
J: TRBJ1-2
V: TRBV7-8
D: -
DNA: TGTGCCAGCAGCTTAGGCGGAGAACGCTCGAGCACCTTC
CDR3: CASSLGGERSSTF

size: many
J: TRBJ2-1
V: TRBV7-3
D: -
DNA: TGTGCCAGCAGCTTAGTTTCGGGGGCAGGGGATCATGAGCAGTTCTTC
CDR3: CASSLVSGAGDHEQFF

size: many
J: TRBJ1-6
V: TRBV3-1
D: -
DNA: TGTGCCAGCAGCTACGGGGATTCACCCCTCCACTTT
CDR3: CASSYGDSPLHF

size: many
J: TRBJ2-7
V: TRBV15
D: -
DNA: TGTGCCACCAGCAGAGAGAGTCAAGGGACGGGGCAGTACTTC
CDR3: CATSRESQGTGQYF

size: many
J: TRBJ2-7
V: TRBV27
D: TRBD1
DNA: TGTGCCAGCAGTTTAACGCCGACAGGGTGGGTCGAGCAGTACTTC
CDR3: CASSLTPTGWVEQYF

size: many
J: TRBJ1-3
V: TRBV7-9
D: -
DNA: TGTGCCAGCAGCTTAGGTGCCCGTGACAGTCTTGGAAACACCATATATTTT
CDR3: CASSLGARDSLGNTIYF

size: many
J: TRBJ2-3
V: TRBV5-1
D: TRBD2
DNA: TGCGCCAGCAGCCAGGGACTAGTCACAGATACGCAGTATTTT
CDR3: CASSQGLVTDTQYF

size: many
J: TRBJ1-1
V: TRBV7-2
D: -
DNA: TGTGCCAGCAGCTTTACGCACTATTCAGGGGTTTTGAACACTGAAGCTTTCTTT
CDR3: CASSFTHYSGVLNTEAFF

size: -
J: TRBJ2-1
V: TRBV27
D: TRBD2
DNA: TGTGCCAGCAGTTTGCTAGCGGGGGGCTCCTACAATGAGCAGTTCTTC
CDR3: CASSLLAGGSYNEQFF

size: many
J: TRBJ1-2
V: TRBV20-1
D: -
DNA: TGCAGTGCTAGAGATTCCGTCAGGAACTATGGCTACACCTTC
CDR3: CSARDSVRNYGYTF

size: many
J: TRBJ2-3
V: TRBV6-5
D: -
DNA: TGTGCCAGCAGTTACTCATGGGGATTTAGCACAGATACGCAGTATTTT
CDR3: CASSYSWGFSTDTQYF

size: many
J: TRBJ2-5
V: TRBV5-1
D: -
DNA: TGCGCCAGCAGCTTGGTTCTGGGGGAGACCCAGTACTTC
CDR3: CASSLVLGETQYF

size: -
J: TRBJ2-1
V: TRBV19
D: -
DNA: TGTGCCAGTAGTATTGGTGGCGGAAACAATGAGCAGTTCTTC
CDR3: CASSIGGGNNEQFF

size: few
J: TRBJ1-4
V: TRBV7-8
D: TRBD1
DNA: TGTGCCAGCAGCCCAGGACAGGGAACTAATGAAAAACTGTTTTTT
CDR3: CASSPGQGTNEKLFF

size: many
J: TRBJ2-7
V: TRBV29-1
D: TRBD1
DNA: TGCAGCGTCAGGGGGTCCTACGAGCAGTACTTC
CDR3: CSVRGSYEQYF

size: medium-sized
J: TRBJ2-3
V: TRBV20-1
D: TRBD2
DNA: TGCAGTGCCGGACTAGCGGGAGCCGCGGCAGATACGCAGTATTTT
CDR3: CSAGLAGAAADTQYF

size: many
J: TRBJ2-1
V: TRBV6-1
D: -
DNA: TGTGCCAGCAGTGAAAACAATGAGCAGTTCTTC
CDR3: CASSENNEQFF

size: many
J: TRBJ2-7
V: TRBV10-2
D: -
DNA: TGCGCCAGCAGTGAGTTTTACTGGGTAGAGCAGTACTTC
CDR3: CASSEFYWVEQYF

size: -
J: TRBJ2-3
V: TRBV5-5
D: -
DNA: TGTGCCAGCAGTCGGGGGAGGACAGTGGAAGTAGGAGATACGCAGTATTTT
CDR3: CASSRGRTVEVGDTQYF

size: many
J: TRBJ2-2
V: TRBV5-1
D: -
DNA: TGCGCCAGCAACGAATTAAAAGGGGGGCCCGGGGAGCTGTTTTTT
CDR3: CASNELKGGPGELFF

size: many
J: TRBJ2-1
V: TRBV2
D: TRBD1
DNA: TGTGCCAGCAGCCGTCAGGGACAGGGGGCGGATGAGCAGTTCTTC
CDR3: CASSRQGQGADEQFF

size: many
J: TRBJ2-1
V: TRBV5-1
D: TRBD1
DNA: TGCGCCAGCAGCACGGGACAGGGGGTGGGGGAGCAGTTCTTC
CDR3: CASSTGQGVGEQFF